The 8 T cell receptor beta chains given below trace back to one sample, sequenced in a study of CD8 T cells in ankylosing spondylitis. TCRdb itself ran the 5' RACE reads through MiXCR, one entry per CDR3 protein. The sample lists about 250,000 distinct CDR3 sequences, about a sixth occurring once. The specimen sequenced was blood, either unsorted or a sorted T cell fraction (not recorded which). The receptors here all came from a male donor with ankylosing spondylitis or in good health (not recorded which).

V is TRBV27 and J is TRBJ2-7; 8 bases match TRBD1. Trimming cost V 6 bases and J 2 bases; bases outside gene matches: 6. The CDR3 spans 14 residues. Per germline, CDR1 MNHEY and CDR2 SMNVEV (reference sequence). CDR3 residues: CASSPRTGTYEQYF. The CDR3, as DNA: TGTGCCAGCAGCCCTCGGACAGGGACCTACGAGCAGTACTTC.

This clonotype was found a few times. The V call is TRBV19, the J call TRBJ2-4; no clear D. Trimming took 6 bases from V and 0 from J, leaving 12 bases between them. There are 15 residues in the CDR3. Germline V gene sequence: CDR1 LNHDA, CDR2 SQIVND (reference sequence). The CDR3 DNA is TGTGCCAGTAGCCTCCTGCATCTAGCCAAAAACATTCAGTACTTC. Translation gives CASSLLHLAKNIQYF.

This clonotype was seen ten or more times. V gene TRBV12-3 or TRBV12-4 combines with J gene TRBJ2-5; D is perhaps TRBD2 (5 bases). The CDR3 runs to 13 residues. The ends were cut back, 5 bases at V and 0 bases at J, with 7 bases in the middle. The CDR3 protein is CASSQLDQETQYF. For the CDR3, the DNA is TGTGCCAGCAGTCAACTAGACCAAGAGACCCAGTACTTC.

V is TRBV12-3 or TRBV12-4 and J is TRBJ2-3, with 7 bases fitting TRBD2. V lost 1 base, J lost 2 bases, and 3 bases stayed unmatched. CDR3 length equals 15 residues. This CDR3 is CASSLETSFTDTQYF. The CDR3 nucleotides read TGTGCCAGCAGTTTAGAGACTAGCTTCACAGATACGCAGTATTTT.

This clonotype was counted between two and nine times. The rearrangement uses TRBV27 and TRBJ1-1; D call uncertain. CDR1 and CDR2 from the germline V gene are MNHEY and SMNVEV (reference sequence). The CDR3 runs to 14 residues. V lost 3 bases and J 1 base, leaving 9 bases between the germline ends. DNA for the CDR3: TGTGCCAGCAGTTTGAACCAACCGAACACTGAAGCTTTCTTT. The encoded protein is CASSLNQPNTEAFF.

The chain combines TRBV29-1 with TRBJ2-7, with D perhaps assigned TRBD1 or TRBD2 (5 bases each). The CDR3 length is 8 residues. Germline loops: CDR1 SQVTM, CDR2 ANQGSEA. The CDR3 DNA reads TGCAGCGTTGAGGGGGAAAAGGTC. Translating it yields CSVEGEKV.

The V and J genes are TRBV10-2 and TRBJ2-1; D remains ambiguous. Germline V gene data show CDR1 as WSHSY and CDR2 as SAAADI. V shed 8 bases and J shed 8 bases, with 16 bases lying between them. The CDR3 loop spans 13 amino acids. CDR3 sequence: CASESTSGYEQFF. In DNA, the CDR3 is TGCGCCAGCGAATCGACCTCGGGCTATGAGCAGTTCTTC.

Only a few counts were recorded for this clonotype. V and J are TRBV29-1 and TRBJ2-6; TRBD1 matches at 7 bases. The V and J ends lost 2 bases and 17 bases, in that order; junction bases with no gene match: 6. This CDR3 is built from 11 residues. From germline, CDR1 is SQVTM and CDR2 ANQGSEA. The CDR3: CSVERDSTLTF. CDR3 DNA sequence: TGCAGCGTTGAAAGGGACAGTACCTTGACTTTC.